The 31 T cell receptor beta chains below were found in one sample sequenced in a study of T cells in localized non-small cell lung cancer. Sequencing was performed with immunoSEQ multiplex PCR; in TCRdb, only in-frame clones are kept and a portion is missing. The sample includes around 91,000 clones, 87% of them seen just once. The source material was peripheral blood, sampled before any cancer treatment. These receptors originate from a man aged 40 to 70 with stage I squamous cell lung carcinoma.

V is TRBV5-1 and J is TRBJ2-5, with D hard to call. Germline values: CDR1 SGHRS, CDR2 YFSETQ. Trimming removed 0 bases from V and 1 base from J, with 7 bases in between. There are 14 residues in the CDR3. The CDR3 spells CASSLDPSQETQYF. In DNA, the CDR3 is TGCGCCAGCAGCTTGGATCCCAGCCAAGAGACCCAGTACTTC.

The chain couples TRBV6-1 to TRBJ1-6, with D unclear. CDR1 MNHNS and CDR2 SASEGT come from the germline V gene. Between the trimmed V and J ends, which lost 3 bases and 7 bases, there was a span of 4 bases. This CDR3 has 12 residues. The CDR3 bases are TGTGCCAGCAGTGATTGGAATTCACCCCTCCACTTT. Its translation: CASSDWNSPLHF.

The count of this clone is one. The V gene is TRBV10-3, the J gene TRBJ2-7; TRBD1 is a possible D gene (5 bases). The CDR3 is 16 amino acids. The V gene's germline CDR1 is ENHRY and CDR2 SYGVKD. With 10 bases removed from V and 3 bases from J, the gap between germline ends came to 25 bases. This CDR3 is CATKVRTSHENYEQYF. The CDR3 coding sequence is TGTGCCACAAAGGTGAGGACATCTCATGAAAACTACGAGCAGTACTTC.

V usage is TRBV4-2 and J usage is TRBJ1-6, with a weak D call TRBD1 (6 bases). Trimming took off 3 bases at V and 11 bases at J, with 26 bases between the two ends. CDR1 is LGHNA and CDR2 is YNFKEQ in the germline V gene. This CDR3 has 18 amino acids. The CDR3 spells CASSQLTLSGTINPPLHF. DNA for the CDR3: TGTGCCAGCAGCCAGCTAACTCTTTCGGGGACAATAAACCCACCCCTCCACTTT.

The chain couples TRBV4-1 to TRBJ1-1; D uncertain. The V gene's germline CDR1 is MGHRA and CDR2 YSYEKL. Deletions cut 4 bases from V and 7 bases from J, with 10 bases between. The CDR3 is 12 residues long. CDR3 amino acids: CASSRPGLEAFF. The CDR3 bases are TGCGCCAGCAGCCGCCCCGGACTTGAAGCTTTCTTT.

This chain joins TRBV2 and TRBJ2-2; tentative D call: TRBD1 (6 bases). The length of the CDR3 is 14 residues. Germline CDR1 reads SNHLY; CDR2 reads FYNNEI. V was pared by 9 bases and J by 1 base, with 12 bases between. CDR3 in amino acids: CASRQVLNTGELFF. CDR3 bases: TGTGCCAGTCGACAGGTCTTGAACACCGGGGAGCTGTTTTTT.

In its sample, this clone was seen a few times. In DNA, the CDR3 is TGCGCCAGCAGCCAAGATCGTACAGGGTACTATGGCTACACCTTC. This codes for CASSQDRTGYYGYTF. V gene TRBV4-1 combines with J gene TRBJ1-2; D may be TRBD1 (6 bases). Trimming removed 0 bases from V and 3 bases from J, with 11 bases in between. Per the germline V gene, CDR1 is MGHRA and CDR2 is YSYEKL. The CDR3 sequence is 15 residues long.

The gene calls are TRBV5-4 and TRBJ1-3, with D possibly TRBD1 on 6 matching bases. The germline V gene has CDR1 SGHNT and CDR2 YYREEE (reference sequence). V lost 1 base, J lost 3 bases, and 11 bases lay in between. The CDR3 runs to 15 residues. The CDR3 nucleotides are TGTGCCAGCAGCTTGCAGGGGACGGGTGGAAACACCATATATTTT. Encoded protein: CASSLQGTGGNTIYF.

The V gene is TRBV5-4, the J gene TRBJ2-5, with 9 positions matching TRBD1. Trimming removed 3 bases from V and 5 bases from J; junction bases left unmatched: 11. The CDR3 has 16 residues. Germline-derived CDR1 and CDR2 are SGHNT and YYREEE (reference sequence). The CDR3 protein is CASSSPTGGLRETQYF. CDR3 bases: TGTGCCAGCAGCTCGCCAACAGGGGGCCTCAGGGAGACCCAGTACTTC.

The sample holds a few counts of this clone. CDR3 sequence: CASRTGGNYGYTF. The CDR3 DNA follows: TGTGCCAGCAGAACAGGGGGAAACTATGGCTACACCTTC. V is TRBV27 and J is TRBJ1-2, with TRBD1 matching over 8 bases. There are 13 residues in the CDR3. V shed 6 bases and J 2 bases; nucleotides not matched to a gene: 2. Germline-derived CDR1 and CDR2 are MNHEY and SMNVEV (reference sequence).

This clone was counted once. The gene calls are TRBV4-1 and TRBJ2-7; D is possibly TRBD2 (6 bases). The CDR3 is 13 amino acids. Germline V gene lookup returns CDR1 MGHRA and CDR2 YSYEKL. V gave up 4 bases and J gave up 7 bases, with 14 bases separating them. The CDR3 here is CASSRSSREEQYF. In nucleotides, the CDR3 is TGCGCCAGCAGCCGGTCCTCACGGGAGGAGCAGTACTTC.

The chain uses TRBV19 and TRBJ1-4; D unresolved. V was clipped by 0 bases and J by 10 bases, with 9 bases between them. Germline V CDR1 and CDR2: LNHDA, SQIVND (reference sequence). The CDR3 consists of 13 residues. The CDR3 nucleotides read TGTGCCAGTAGTATAGAAGAATTAGGAAAACTGTTTTTT. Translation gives CASSIEELGKLFF.

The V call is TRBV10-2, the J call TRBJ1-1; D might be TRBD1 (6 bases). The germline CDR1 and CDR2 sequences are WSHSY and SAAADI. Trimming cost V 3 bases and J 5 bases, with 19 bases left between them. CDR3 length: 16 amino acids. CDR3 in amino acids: CASSDLAGRGRTEAFF. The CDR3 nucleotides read TGCGCCAGCAGTGACCTAGCAGGGAGGGGGAGGACTGAAGCTTTCTTT.

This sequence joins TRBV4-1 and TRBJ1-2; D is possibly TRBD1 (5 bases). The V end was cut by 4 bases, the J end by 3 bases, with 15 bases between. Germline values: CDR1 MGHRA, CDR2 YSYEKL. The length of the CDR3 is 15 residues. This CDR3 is CASSRIQRGYYGYTF. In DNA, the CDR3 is TGCGCCAGCAGCCGGATTCAAAGGGGTTACTATGGCTACACCTTC.

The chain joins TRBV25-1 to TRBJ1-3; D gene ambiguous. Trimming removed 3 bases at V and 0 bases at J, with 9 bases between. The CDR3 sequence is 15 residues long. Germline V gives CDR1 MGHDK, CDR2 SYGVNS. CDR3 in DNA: TGTGCCAGCAGTGAGCTGGGCATCTCTGGAAACACCATATATTTT. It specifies CASSELGISGNTIYF.

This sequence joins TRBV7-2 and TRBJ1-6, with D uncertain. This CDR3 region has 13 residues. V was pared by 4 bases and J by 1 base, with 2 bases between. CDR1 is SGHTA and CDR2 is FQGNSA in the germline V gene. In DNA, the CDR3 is TGTGCCAGCAGCTCTTCCTATAATTCACCCCTCCACTTT. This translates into CASSSSYNSPLHF.

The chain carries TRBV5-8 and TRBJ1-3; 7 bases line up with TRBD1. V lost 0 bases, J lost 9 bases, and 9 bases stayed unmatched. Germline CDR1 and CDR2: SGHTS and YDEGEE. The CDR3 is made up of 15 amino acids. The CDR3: CASSLETGLRGTIYF. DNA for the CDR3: TGTGCCAGCAGCTTGGAGACAGGGTTGAGGGGCACCATATATTTT.

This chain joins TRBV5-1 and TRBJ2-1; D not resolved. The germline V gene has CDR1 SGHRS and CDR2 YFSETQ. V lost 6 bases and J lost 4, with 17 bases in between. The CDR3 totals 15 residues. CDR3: CASIPYGRGYNEQFF. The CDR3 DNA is TGCGCCAGCATCCCCTACGGCCGAGGTTACAATGAGCAGTTCTTC.

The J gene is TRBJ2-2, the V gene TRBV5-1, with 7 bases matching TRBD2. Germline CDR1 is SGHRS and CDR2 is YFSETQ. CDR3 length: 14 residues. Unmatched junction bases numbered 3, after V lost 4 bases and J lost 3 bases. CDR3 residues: CASSPGGDTGELFF. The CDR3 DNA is TGCGCCAGCAGCCCTGGGGGGGACACCGGGGAGCTGTTTTTT.

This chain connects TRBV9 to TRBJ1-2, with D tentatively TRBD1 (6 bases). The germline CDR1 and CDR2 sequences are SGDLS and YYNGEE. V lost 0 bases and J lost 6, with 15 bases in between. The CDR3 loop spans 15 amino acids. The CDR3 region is CASSVAPGASHGYTF. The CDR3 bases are TGTGCCAGCAGCGTAGCTCCAGGGGCGAGTCATGGCTACACCTTC.

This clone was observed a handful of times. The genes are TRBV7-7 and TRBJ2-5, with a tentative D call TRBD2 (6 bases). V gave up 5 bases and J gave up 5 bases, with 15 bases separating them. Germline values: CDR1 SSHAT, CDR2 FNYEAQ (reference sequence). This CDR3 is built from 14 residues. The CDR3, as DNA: TGTGCCAGCAGCGGTACCACAGGAGGGGAGACCCAGTACTTC. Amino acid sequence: CASSGTTGGETQYF.

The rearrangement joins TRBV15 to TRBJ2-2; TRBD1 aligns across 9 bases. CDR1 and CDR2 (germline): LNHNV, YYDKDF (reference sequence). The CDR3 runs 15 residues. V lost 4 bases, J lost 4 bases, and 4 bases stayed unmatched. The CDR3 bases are TGTGCCACCAGCAACAGACAGGGGGGCACCGGGGAGCTGTTTTTT. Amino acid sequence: CATSNRQGGTGELFF.

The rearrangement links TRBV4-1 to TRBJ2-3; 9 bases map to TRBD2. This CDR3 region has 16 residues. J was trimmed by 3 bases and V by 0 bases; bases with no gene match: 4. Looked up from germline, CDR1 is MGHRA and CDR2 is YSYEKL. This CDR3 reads CASSQDAGGPTDTQYF. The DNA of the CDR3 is TGCGCCAGCAGCCAAGATGCGGGGGGGCCAACAGATACGCAGTATTTT.

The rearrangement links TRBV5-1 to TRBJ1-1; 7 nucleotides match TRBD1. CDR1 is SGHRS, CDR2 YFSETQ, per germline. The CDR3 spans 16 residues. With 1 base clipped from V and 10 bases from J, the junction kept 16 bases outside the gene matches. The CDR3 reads CASSLSGLGQYQVAFF. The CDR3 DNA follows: TGCGCCAGCAGCTTGAGTGGACTGGGACAGTATCAAGTAGCTTTCTTT.

CDR3 DNA: TGTGCCACCACCGACGACAGGGCGGGGGGCTACACCTTC. Translated, it gives CATTDDRAGGYTF. The genes are TRBV15 and TRBJ1-2; 7 nucleotides align to TRBD1. J gave up 8 bases and V 7 bases, and 10 bases lay outside the gene matches. Germline values: CDR1 LNHNV, CDR2 YYDKDF (reference sequence). CDR3 length: 13 residues.

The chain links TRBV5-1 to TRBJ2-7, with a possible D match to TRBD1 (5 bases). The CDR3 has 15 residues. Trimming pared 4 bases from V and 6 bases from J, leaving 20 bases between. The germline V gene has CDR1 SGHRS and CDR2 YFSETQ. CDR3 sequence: CASSPGHSQPTEQYF. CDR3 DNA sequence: TGCGCCAGCAGCCCAGGGCACTCTCAGCCGACCGAGCAGTACTTC. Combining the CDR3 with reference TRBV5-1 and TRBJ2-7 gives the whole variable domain KAGVTQTPRYLIKTRGQQVTLSCSPISGHRSVSWYQQTPGQGLQFLFEYFSETQRNKGNFPGRFSGRQFSNSRSEMNVSTLELGDSALYLCASSPGHSQPTEQYFGPGTRLTVT.

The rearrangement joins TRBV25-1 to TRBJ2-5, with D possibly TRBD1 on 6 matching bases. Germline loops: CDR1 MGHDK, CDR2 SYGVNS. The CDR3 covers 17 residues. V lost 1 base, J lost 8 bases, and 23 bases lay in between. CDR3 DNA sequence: TGTGCCAGCAGTGAATCTCTAGGGACACCCGAGGCAAGAACCCAGTACTTC. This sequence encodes CASSESLGTPEARTQYF.

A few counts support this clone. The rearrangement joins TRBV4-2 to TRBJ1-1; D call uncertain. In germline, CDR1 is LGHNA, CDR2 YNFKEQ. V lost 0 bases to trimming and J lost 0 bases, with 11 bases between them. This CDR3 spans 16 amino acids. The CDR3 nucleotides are TGTGCCAGCAGCCAAGACCACGGATCCATGAACACTGAAGCTTTCTTT. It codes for CASSQDHGSMNTEAFF.

The CDR3 here is CASSVVPSSYNEQFF. CDR3 coding DNA: TGTGCCAGCAGCGTAGTCCCAAGCTCCTACAATGAGCAGTTCTTC. The V and J genes are TRBV9 and TRBJ2-1; D is undetermined. The CDR3 sequence is 15 residues long. Trimming removed 0 bases at V and 0 bases at J, with 7 bases between. CDR1 is SGDLS and CDR2 is YYNGEE in the germline V gene.

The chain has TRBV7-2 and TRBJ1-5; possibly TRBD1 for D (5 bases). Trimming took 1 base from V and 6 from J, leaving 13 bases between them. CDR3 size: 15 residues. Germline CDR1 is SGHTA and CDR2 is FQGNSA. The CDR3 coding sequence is TGTGCCAGCAGCTTAGGCAGGGTAGGCGGTCAGCCCCAGCATTTT. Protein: CASSLGRVGGQPQHF.

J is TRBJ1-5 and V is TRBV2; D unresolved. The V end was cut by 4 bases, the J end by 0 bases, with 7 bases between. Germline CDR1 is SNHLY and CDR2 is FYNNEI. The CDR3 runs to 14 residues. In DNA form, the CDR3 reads TGTGCCAGCAGTGTAGCGTTTAGCAATCAGCCCCAGCATTTT. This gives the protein CASSVAFSNQPQHF.